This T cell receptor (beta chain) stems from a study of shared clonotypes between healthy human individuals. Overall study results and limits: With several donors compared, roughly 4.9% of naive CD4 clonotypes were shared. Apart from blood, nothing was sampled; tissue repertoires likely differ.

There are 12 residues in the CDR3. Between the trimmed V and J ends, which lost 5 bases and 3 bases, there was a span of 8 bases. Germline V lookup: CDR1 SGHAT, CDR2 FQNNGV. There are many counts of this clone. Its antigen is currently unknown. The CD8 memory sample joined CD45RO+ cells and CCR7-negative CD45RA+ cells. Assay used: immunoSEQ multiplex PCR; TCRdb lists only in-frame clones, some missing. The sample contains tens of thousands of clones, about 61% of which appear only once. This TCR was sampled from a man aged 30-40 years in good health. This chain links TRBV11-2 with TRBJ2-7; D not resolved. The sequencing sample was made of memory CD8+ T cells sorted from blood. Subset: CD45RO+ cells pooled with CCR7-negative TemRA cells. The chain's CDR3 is CASSPVNYEQYF. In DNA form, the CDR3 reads TGTGCCAGCAGCCCAGTGAACTACGAGCAGTACTTC.